The entry below gives a single TCR beta chain sequence along with its context. Germline-derived CDR1 and CDR2 are SGHRS and YFSETQ. J lost 6 bases, V lost 0 bases, and 5 bases had no gene match. The CDR3 consists of 15 residues. All the donors were Caucasian adults who lived in Nashville, Tennessee. TCRdb's copy holds only in-frame clones and misses some; the assay was immunoSEQ multiplex PCR. Here the sample spans more than 400,000 clones, roughly 80% being singletons. This specimen belongs to a study of shared clonotypes between healthy human individuals. V and J are TRBV5-1 and TRBJ2-2, with 7 bases matching TRBD2. The receptor was derived from a woman aged 40 to 49 in good health. Some clones in this sample may be carry-over from other donors' samples. The sequencing input was PBMCs. CDR3 sequence: CASSLEAGAAGELFF. The CDR3, as DNA: TGCGCCAGCAGCTTGGAGGCGGGAGCGGCCGGGGAGCTGTTTTTT.